Detailed here is one T cell receptor beta chain. This PCR relied on a set of 60 Vbeta primers and 13 Jbeta primers. Produced via immunoSEQ multiplex PCR; TCRdb's table is partial and in-frame only. The repertoire has 200,000 to 250,000 clones, about 70% of them found once; the top ten carry under 2%. Those who donated were healthy bone marrow donors. The sample belongs to a study of cytomegalovirus exposure and HLA in healthy donors. The V end lost 6 bases, the J end lost 10 bases, and 21 bases lay between the germline ends. The CDR3 runs 13 residues. Per the germline V gene, CDR1 is SQVTM and CDR2 is ANQGSEA.

This clonotype was obtained from a woman in her thirties in good health and CMV-seronegative. This chain connects TRBV29-1 to TRBJ1-1, with D possibly matching TRBD1 (6 bases). The sequencing sample was made of PBMCs. As DNA, the CDR3 is TGCAGCGTCCTCACGTGGGGGCGGGCTTCAGCTTTCTTT. Its protein product is CSVLTWGRASAFF.